Below, 25 T cell receptor beta chains from the same sample are listed, as sequenced in a study of blood T cell repertoires in COVID-19. The method was immunoSEQ multiplex PCR; TCRdb's version includes in-frame clones alone and lacks a portion of them. The table records about 220,000 clones, roughly nine tenths of them present only once. Sample: PBMCs or T cells enriched from blood (not recorded which). All receptors derive from a woman aged 18-30 years in a cohort exposed to, infected with or recovered from COVID-19 (not recorded which).

V is TRBV7-3 and J is TRBJ2-2; D uncertain. This CDR3 comprises 14 residues. V shed 4 bases and J shed 5 bases, with 11 bases lying between them. In germline, CDR1 is SGHTA, CDR2 FQGTGA. The CDR3 nucleotides are TGTGCCAGCAGCTCCACCCCGAGGACCGGGGAGCTGTTTTTT. Translation: CASSSTPRTGELFF.

This clone was counted a single time. The rearrangement uses TRBV19 and TRBJ2-3, with TRBD1 matching over 7 bases. The junction had 7 bases not matched to a gene; V was cut back by 7 bases and J by 0 bases. This CDR3 contains 15 residues. The germline V gene encodes CDR1 LNHDA and CDR2 SQIVND (reference sequence). The CDR3: CASTDPGQSTDTQYF. The CDR3, as DNA: TGTGCCAGTACCGACCCGGGACAGAGCACAGATACGCAGTATTTT.

The rearrangement joins TRBV9 to TRBJ2-7, with D perhaps TRBD1 (6 bases). The ends were cut back, 4 bases at V and 3 bases at J, with 14 bases in the middle. The germline gives CDR1 SGDLS, CDR2 YYNGEE. This CDR3 has 14 residues. In DNA, the CDR3 is TGTGCCAGCAGCCCTTGGGACACCGTCTACGAGCAGTACTTC. Amino acids: CASSPWDTVYEQYF.

The J gene is TRBJ1-1, the V gene TRBV20-1; 7 bases are shared with TRBD1. CDR1 is DFQATT, CDR2 SNEGSKA, per germline (reference sequence). The V gene end was trimmed by 3 bases and the J gene end by 5 bases; junction bases not matched to a gene: 9. CDR3 length: 14 amino acids. The CDR3 loop reads CSASGRQGKTEAFF. The CDR3 nucleotides are TGCAGTGCTAGTGGTCGACAGGGTAAAACTGAAGCTTTCTTT.

V gene TRBV7-9 combines with J gene TRBJ1-2; 8 bases match TRBD1. Germline CDR1 and CDR2: SEHNR and FQNEAQ (reference sequence). CDR3 length equals 17 residues. Trimming at V came to 0 bases and at J to 5 bases, leaving 11 bases not matched to a gene. CDR3 sequence reads: CASSLAGGDRPPYGYTF. The CDR3, as DNA: TGTGCCAGCAGCTTAGCAGGAGGGGACAGGCCACCGTATGGCTACACCTTC.

The V gene is TRBV18, the J gene TRBJ2-2; the D gene is possibly TRBD1 (5 bases). The germline V and J ends were trimmed by 3 bases and 1 base, with 9 bases remaining between them. The CDR3 contains 15 residues. The germline V gene has CDR1 KGHSH and CDR2 LQKENI. The CDR3 protein is CASSPDSLNTGELFF. The DNA of the CDR3 is TGTGCCAGCTCACCTGACAGCCTGAACACCGGGGAGCTGTTTTTT.

The rearrangement links TRBV28 to TRBJ1-2; maybe TRBD1 (5 bases). The V end lost 3 bases, the J end lost 0 bases, and 11 bases lay between the germline ends. The CDR3 runs to 15 residues. Germline CDR1 reads MDHEN; CDR2 reads SYDVKM. CDR3 amino acids: CASSLAGQTNYGYTF. The CDR3 nucleotides are TGTGCCAGCAGTTTGGCAGGGCAGACTAACTATGGCTACACCTTC.

The chain combines TRBV29-1 with TRBJ1-1; D is perhaps TRBD1 (5 bases). Per the germline V gene, CDR1 is SQVTM and CDR2 is ANQGSEA. CDR3 length equals 14 residues. V was cut by 7 bases and J by 0 bases, with 15 bases left in between. The CDR3 sequence is CSENQDSLNTEAFF. DNA of the CDR3: TGCAGCGAGAACCAAGACAGTTTGAACACTGAAGCTTTCTTT.

This clone was seen just once. The chain employs TRBV5-8 and TRBJ1-4; TRBD1 matches at 7 bases. This CDR3 has 17 residues. Trimming removed 4 bases from V and 0 bases from J; junction bases left unmatched: 9. CDR1 and CDR2 from the germline V gene are SGHTS and YDEGEE. The CDR3 protein is CASSLGTDSATNEKLFF. The CDR3 DNA reads as TGTGCCAGCAGCCTGGGGACAGATTCGGCAACTAATGAAAAACTGTTTTTT.

In the case of this clone: This CDR3 is also generated by other DNA sequences in the sample. The rearrangement links TRBV11-2 to TRBJ1-2, with unresolved D. CDR1 is SGHAT and CDR2 is FQNNGV in the germline V gene. V lost 4 bases to trimming and J lost 2 bases, with 5 bases between them. The CDR3 is made up of 12 amino acids. The CDR3 loop is CASSSRNYGYTF. In DNA, the CDR3 is TGTGCCAGCAGCTCCAGGAACTATGGCTACACCTTC.

The genes are TRBV7-2 and TRBJ1-4; weak D call: TRBD1 (6 bases). The CDR3 contains 15 residues. Trimming shortened V by 3 bases and J by 7 bases, and 15 bases separated the two germline ends. Per the germline V gene, CDR1 is SGHTA and CDR2 is FQGNSA. The DNA for the CDR3 is TGTGCCAGCAGCTTCGGGGGGCCCCGAGGTGAAAAACTGTTTTTT. Protein product: CASSFGGPRGEKLFF.

The chain has TRBV28 and TRBJ1-4, with D maybe TRBD1 (5 bases). V shed 9 bases and J shed 7 bases, with 15 bases lying between them. The CDR3 has 13 amino acids. In germline, CDR1 is MDHEN, CDR2 SYDVKM. CDR3 amino acids: CASNAGGVEKLFF. For the CDR3, the DNA is TGTGCCAGTAACGCCGGGGGGGTTGAAAAACTGTTTTTT.

The chain combines TRBV10-3 with TRBJ1-5, with no clear D. The V and J ends lost 5 bases and 11 bases respectively, with 10 bases between them. This CDR3 spans 11 amino acids. The germline V gene has CDR1 ENHRY and CDR2 SYGVKD. The CDR3 DNA reads TGTGCCATCAGTTCAGGCTCAGCCCAGCATTTT. As protein: CAISSGSAQHF.

A single count supports this clone. J is TRBJ2-1 and V is TRBV7-8; D ambiguous. The CDR3 runs to 15 residues. The V and J ends lost 1 base and 3 bases respectively, with 10 bases between them. Germline V gene sequence: CDR1 SGHVS, CDR2 FQNEAQ. CDR3 in DNA: TGTGCCAGCAGCTTAGGGGTCCAGGTCTACAATGAGCAGTTCTTC. Translation gives CASSLGVQVYNEQFF.

The rearrangement joins TRBV5-1 to TRBJ2-1; 8 bases are a match to TRBD2. Losses at the gene ends were 3 bases for V and 3 bases for J; bases not matched to a gene: 11. CDR1 is SGHRS, CDR2 YFSETQ, per germline. This CDR3 has 17 amino acids. CDR3 sequence reads: CASSSLLTSDDYNEQFF. The CDR3 DNA reads as TGCGCCAGCAGCTCACTCCTGACTAGCGATGACTACAATGAGCAGTTCTTC.

The rearrangement links TRBV7-3 to TRBJ2-7; 7 nucleotides align to TRBD1. V lost 2 bases to trimming and J lost 4 bases; unmatched junction nucleotides: 2. CDR3 length equals 13 residues. CDR1 is SGHTA and CDR2 is FQGTGA in the germline V gene. The CDR3 region is CASSLDRAYEQYF. The CDR3 bases are TGTGCCAGCAGCTTAGACAGGGCGTACGAGCAGTACTTC.

This chain joins TRBV5-4 and TRBJ1-2, with a tentative D call TRBD1 (5 bases). Germline loops: CDR1 SGHNT, CDR2 YYREEE (reference sequence). CDR3 length: 12 residues. Trimming pared 0 bases from V and 11 bases from J, leaving 11 bases between. Here the CDR3 reads CASSLEGGAYTF. DNA for the CDR3: TGTGCCAGCAGCTTGGAGGGCGGGGCGTACACCTTC.

The rearrangement links TRBV5-1 to TRBJ1-3; the D is unclear. The V gene's germline CDR1 is SGHRS and CDR2 YFSETQ. V shed 8 bases and J shed 0 bases, with 12 bases lying between them. The CDR3 runs 14 residues. The CDR3 DNA follows: TGCGCCAGTAAGCCCGGGTTCTCTGGAAACACCATATATTTT. Its translation is CASKPGFSGNTIYF.

This chain joins TRBV2 and TRBJ2-1, with D uncertain. Trimming took 4 bases from V and 6 from J, leaving 13 bases between them. The CDR3 has 14 amino acids. Germline V gene data show CDR1 as SNHLY and CDR2 as FYNNEI. The CDR3 DNA reads TGTGCCAGCAGTGCGCCCCCTGAGCGCAATGAGCAGTTCTTC. As protein: CASSAPPERNEQFF.

This clone appeared a single time. This chain joins TRBV19 and TRBJ1-1; D is unresolved. The germline V and J ends were trimmed by 6 bases and 8 bases, with 22 bases remaining between them. Germline V gene sequence: CDR1 LNHDA, CDR2 SQIVND (reference sequence). CDR3 size: 15 residues. The CDR3 is CASSSGSVDSEEAFF. In nucleotides, the CDR3 is TGTGCCAGTAGCTCGGGGTCCGTCGATAGTGAAGAAGCTTTCTTT.

The genes are TRBV30 and TRBJ1-4, with D possibly TRBD1 on 5 matching bases. The germline V and J ends were trimmed by 0 bases and 0 bases, with 11 bases remaining between them. Germline V gene lookup returns CDR1 GTSNPN and CDR2 SVGIG (reference sequence). The CDR3 contains 16 residues. As DNA, the CDR3 is TGTGCCTGGAGTGTGAGCAGGGAGGCAACTAATGAAAAACTGTTTTTT. Translating it yields CAWSVSREATNEKLFF.

With regard to this clone: Germline and junction disagree at one end, which may indicate a read error. In DNA, the CDR3 is TGTGCCAGCACCTTAGGGCTTGCCACTGAAGCTTTCTTT. It specifies CASTLGLATEAFF. This chain links TRBV11-2 with TRBJ1-1; D is unresolved. CDR1 SGHAT and CDR2 FQNNGV come from the germline V gene. The CDR3 consists of 13 residues.

This sequence joins TRBV2 and TRBJ2-7, with 7 nucleotides matching TRBD2. This CDR3 has 14 amino acids. V was clipped by 7 bases and J by 5 bases; unmatched bases: 11. CDR1 is SNHLY and CDR2 is FYNNEI in the germline V gene. CDR3 DNA sequence: TGTGCCAGCAACCCGACCTGGGGGGGGAACGAGCAGTACTTC. Protein: CASNPTWGGNEQYF.

V and J are TRBV5-1 and TRBJ2-6; 7 bases match TRBD2. J gave up 2 bases and V 4 bases, and 3 bases lay outside the gene matches. Germline CDR1 SGHRS, CDR2 YFSETQ. The CDR3 sequence is 15 residues long. CDR3 amino acids: CASSRGDPGANVLTF. Written as DNA, the CDR3 is TGCGCCAGCAGCCGGGGGGATCCTGGGGCCAACGTCCTGACTTTC.

The V gene is TRBV4-1, the J gene TRBJ2-2; 9 positions agree with TRBD2. Germline trimming cut 4 bases from V and 2 bases from J; bases unmatched to any gene: 8. Looked up from germline, CDR1 is MGHRA and CDR2 is YSYEKL. This CDR3 has 17 residues. The CDR3 sequence is CASSPLGAGGNTGELFF. The CDR3 DNA reads TGCGCCAGCAGCCCCTTGGGAGCGGGAGGAAACACCGGGGAGCTGTTTTTT.